This is a list of T cell receptor beta chains from one sample in a study of T-cell reconstitution after alpha-beta-depleted transplantation in children. In TCRdb, the PCR reads were re-called with MiXCR into one record per CDR3 protein. The top ten hold about a third of the sample, which has a few hundred thousand distinct CDR3 sequences, approximately 30% seen once. Sequenced material: PBMCs, taken before TCRalphabeta/CD19-depleted stem cell transplant. All receptors derive from a boy less than two years old with Wiskott-Aldrich syndrome, due to receive a stem cell transplant. Each CDR3 is given without its conserved first and last residue.

>TRBV27|13
ASTRTGQGYTEAF
>TRBV5-5|12
ASSRGGHSYEQY
>TRBV6-2/TRBV6-3|10
ASSFVEETQY
>TRBV28|14
ASSVGGGGPLWEQF
>TRBV20-1|13
SARAQVYSNQPQH
>TRBV7-6|17
ASSLGIRPGQGRTDTQY
>TRBV28|12
ATKGRTARETQY
>TRBV14|14
ASSQGHWEEGYEQY
>TRBV24-1|12
ATSFGSGDQPQH
>TRBV20-1|14
SARDPSGRAFGEQY
>TRBV12-3/TRBV12-4|10
ASSNLGYEQY
>TRBV12-3/TRBV12-4|12
ASSNSTGYNEQF
>TRBV5-1|13
ASSLVGGTVYEQY
>TRBV2|10
ASSEGPPEQF
>TRBV29-1|15
SVHRTGEPNSNQPQH
>TRBV28|12
ASYATGRISPLH
>TRBV28|11
ASSPNSNQPQH
>TRBV3-1|11
ASSHEYQETQY
>TRBV7-6|17
ASSLGRTGSGLAGETQY
>TRBV4-1|13
ASSQGRYSNQPQH
>TRBV11-2|13
ASSWEILTNNEQF
>TRBV5-1|14
ASRPDTGLARSEQF
>TRBV19|12
ASRVAAAYNEQF
>TRBV11-1|15
ASSLGRVGGASYEQY
>TRBV5-1|12
ASSLVRGPSEQY